Listed below are T cell receptor beta chains from one sample, sequenced in a study of blood T cell repertoires in COVID-19. Sequencing was performed with immunoSEQ multiplex PCR; in TCRdb, only in-frame clones are kept and a portion is missing. The sample has fewer than 200,000 clones, 80% to 95% seen once; the top ten hold around 0.5%. Sequencing was done on a sample of peripheral blood. These receptor sequences come from a man between 45 and 60 years old with acute or convalescent COVID-19. CDR3s leave out the opening cysteine and the closing phenylalanine or tryptophan.

j_gene | v_gene | CDR3aa
TRBJ1-5 | TRBV28 | ASSFSGVLGQPQH
TRBJ1-1 | TRBV5-6 | ASSGRTAKHTEAF
TRBJ1-4 | TRBV28 | ASSRSGWRSEKLF
TRBJ1-1 | TRBV7-3 | ASSEQKNTEAF
TRBJ2-3 | TRBV2 | ASRDPSGSDTQY
TRBJ2-3 | TRBV7-9 | ASSLPEGTQY
TRBJ1-6 | TRBV27 | ASSLSGHSYNSPLH
TRBJ2-3 | TRBV5-1 | ASSFTGGTDTQY
TRBJ2-5 | TRBV25-1 | ASSEPRTGETQY
TRBJ1-2 | TRBV28 | ASSSSTRTGGYT
TRBJ1-2 | TRBV5-1 | ASSPTTGGAVYGYT
TRBJ2-2 | TRBV5-1 | ASRFIAGDTGELF
TRBJ2-1 | TRBV5-1 | ASSLGPEAVNEQF
TRBJ1-1 | TRBV9 | ASSEGIGTEAF
TRBJ2-2 | TRBV30 | AFDRPPGWTGELF
TRBJ2-7 | TRBV29-1 | SVEVMRGYEQY
TRBJ2-7 | TRBV21-1 | ASSSHGPDRVPRAQY
TRBJ2-1 | TRBV3-1/TRBV3-2 | ASSPRQGSNYNEQF
TRBJ2-3 | TRBV7-2 | ASSLRGGGHFGQTQY
TRBJ2-5 | TRBV4-2 | ASSHRLASQETQY
TRBJ1-4 | TRBV5-1 | ASSSTGGGRELF
TRBJ1-2 | TRBV3-1/TRBV3-2 | ASSQTGVNNYGYT
TRBJ1-3 | TRBV18 | ASSPETGAGNTIY
TRBJ1-5 | TRBV19 | ASTYDIYSNQPQH
TRBJ2-5 | TRBV10-3 | AISESTGQETQY
TRBJ1-5 | TRBV18 | ASSLQGKGQPQH